This is a list of T cell receptor beta chains from one sample in a study of blood T cell repertoires in COVID-19. Repertoires were generated with immunoSEQ multiplex PCR, while TCRdb's copy carries only in-frame clones and drops some. The data contain 270,000 or so clones, 83% of them singletons. What was sequenced was peripheral blood. These receptors came from a woman between 45 and 60 years old who had recovered from COVID-19. The CDR3 runs from the conserved cysteine through the conserved F or W. Each record gives: clone size, V gene, J gene, D gene, CDR3 DNA, CDR3 protein. D genes are given only for firm matches. Expanded clones are given a class, and other clones once, few, many or no size at all.

>.|TRBV30|TRBJ2-1|TRBD2
TGTGCCTGGAGTAAACTAGCGGGAGGGCAGTTCTTC
CAWSKLAGGQFF
>.|TRBV7-2|TRBJ2-1|.
TGTGCCAGCAGCTTAGCGGGGAGCTCCTACAATGAGCAGTTCTTC
CASSLAGSSYNEQFF
>few|TRBV4-2|TRBJ1-2|TRBD1
TGTGCCAGCAGCCAAGGTAAAGGGGGCGACTATGGCTACACCTTC
CASSQGKGGDYGYTF
>.|TRBV27|TRBJ2-7|.
TGTGCCAGCAGTTTAAGTGGTGTAAGCGGCTACGAGCAGTACTTC
CASSLSGVSGYEQYF
>.|TRBV7-2|TRBJ2-1|TRBD2
TGTGCCAGCAGCCGTCGACTAGCGGGAGGCCTAAGCTCCTACAATGAGCAGTTCTTC
CASSRRLAGGLSSYNEQFF
>.|TRBV2|TRBJ2-7|.
TGTGCCAGCCACAGGGACCACGAGCAGTACTTC
CASHRDHEQYF
>many|TRBV11-2|TRBJ2-5|TRBD2
TGTGCCAGCAGCGATACTAGCGGGAGAAAGACCCAGTACTTC
CASSDTSGRKTQYF
>.|TRBV3-1/TRBV3-2|TRBJ2-3|.
TGTGCCAGCAGCCGAGCCGGAGGGATCACAGATACGCAGTATTTT
CASSRAGGITDTQYF
>.|TRBV29-1|TRBJ1-1|TRBD1
TGCAGCGCCGTACAGGGGGCCGAAGCTTTCTTT
CSAVQGAEAFF
>.|TRBV9|TRBJ2-1|TRBD2
TGTGCCAGCAGCATGAGACTAGCGGGGTACAATGAGCAGTTCTTC
CASSMRLAGYNEQFF
>.|TRBV19|TRBJ1-6|.
TGTGCCAGTAGTGGCGGTAATTCACCCCTCCACTTT
CASSGGNSPLHF
>few|TRBV4-3|TRBJ2-3|TRBD2
TGCGCCAGCAGCCAAGGACTAGCGAGGCGCACAGATACGCAGTATTTT
CASSQGLARRTDTQYF
>.|TRBV9|TRBJ1-5|.
TGTGCCAGCAGCGTAGGGAGTACTAGCAATCAGCCCCAGCATTTT
CASSVGSTSNQPQHF
>.|TRBV21-1|TRBJ2-1|.
TGTGCCAGCAGCAAAGGTTGCGGGGGAAGGTCATATGAGCAGTTCTTC
CASSKGCGGRSYEQFF
>.|TRBV15|TRBJ1-6|TRBD1
TGTGCCACCAGCGTTGGACAGGGATGGAATAATTCACCCCTCCACTTT
CATSVGQGWNNSPLHF
>.|TRBV6-2/TRBV6-3|TRBJ1-1|.
TGTGCCAGCAGTTACTCGGAGCCGGGGACTGAAGCTTTCTTT
CASSYSEPGTEAFF
>.|TRBV5-1|TRBJ2-5|TRBD2
TGCGCCAGCCCCCAACCCCGACTAGCGGTACAAGAGACCCAGTACTTC
CASPQPRLAVQETQYF
>.|TRBV27|TRBJ2-7|.
TGTGCCAGCAGCCCGACTCGGACTAACGAGCAGTACTTC
CASSPTRTNEQYF
>.|TRBV7-2|TRBJ1-6|.
TGTGCCAGCAGCCCGAACTTGGGGGCTGCACCCCTCCACTTT
CASSPNLGAAPLHF
>.|TRBV19|TRBJ1-5|TRBD1
TGTGCCAGTAGAGGGACAGTGTTTAGCAATCAGCCCCAGCATTTT
CASRGTVFSNQPQHF
>.|TRBV6-5|TRBJ1-2|.
TGTGCCAGCAGTTCCCCGGCGGACTATAACTATGGCTACACCTTC
CASSSPADYNYGYTF
>.|TRBV27|TRBJ2-3|TRBD2
TGTGCCAGCAGTTTAAATCCCTCCCCAGCGGGGGGGGCAGATACGCAGTATTTT
CASSLNPSPAGGADTQYF
>.|TRBV6-6|TRBJ1-1|TRBD1
TGTGCCAGCAGTCGACAGGGGCGTAACGGAGGAACTGAAGCTTTCTTT
CASSRQGRNGGTEAFF
>.|TRBV5-1|TRBJ2-7|TRBD1
TGCGCCAGCAGCCCGGGACAGGGGGTAGAGCGGGGGCAGTACTTC
CASSPGQGVERGQYF
>.|TRBV19|TRBJ2-5|TRBD2
TGTGCCAGTAGTGAAGAGGGCGCTAGCGGATTAAACCAAGAGACCCAGTACTTC
CASSEEGASGLNQETQYF
>.|TRBV19|TRBJ2-1|TRBD2
TGTGCCAGTAGTGGGACTAGCCGTTCTTTCTTC
CASSGTSRSFF
>.|TRBV14|TRBJ1-2|.
TGTGCCAGCAGCCAAGGGACAGATTTCCATTTATACTATGGCTACACCTTC
CASSQGTDFHLYYGYTF
>few|TRBV18|TRBJ2-1|TRBD1
TGTGCCAGCTCACCCGGACAGGGGGGCTACAATGAGCAGTTCTTC
CASSPGQGGYNEQFF
>.|TRBV19|TRBJ1-2|TRBD1
TGTGCCAGTAGTATCCCCGGGACAGTCCAAAACTATGGCTACACCTTC
CASSIPGTVQNYGYTF
>.|TRBV2|TRBJ2-4|TRBD1
TGTGCCAGCAGCTCCCCGGGACAGACCATGGAAGGCAACATTCAGTACTTC
CASSSPGQTMEGNIQYF
>.|TRBV27|TRBJ2-3|TRBD2
TGTGCCAGCAGTTTCGGACTAGCGGGAGAAGATACGCAGTATTTT
CASSFGLAGEDTQYF
>.|TRBV27|TRBJ1-4|.
TGTGCCAGCAGTTCCCGTGAGGGCTACCGCTATGAAAAACTGTTTTTT
CASSSREGYRYEKLFF
>.|TRBV27|TRBJ1-2|.
TGTGCCAGCAAATCCCACAGATTCTATGGCTACACCTTC
CASKSHRFYGYTF
>.|TRBV5-4|TRBJ2-3|TRBD2
TGTGCCAGCAGCCAAAAGCGGGGGGGCCGGACAGATACGCAGTATTTT
CASSQKRGGRTDTQYF
>.|TRBV19|TRBJ1-2|TRBD1
TGTGCCAGTAGTCCCGGGACAGGGGGCCATGGCTACACCTTC
CASSPGTGGHGYTF
>few|TRBV4-2|TRBJ2-5|TRBD2
TGTGCCAGCAGCCCGGGGGGGTTTGATCAAGAGACCCAGTACTTC
CASSPGGFDQETQYF
>.|TRBV7-9|TRBJ2-2|.
TGTGCCAGCAGCCCACATAGCCGCGGCACCGGGGAGCTGTTTTTT
CASSPHSRGTGELFF
>.|TRBV7-3|TRBJ2-3|TRBD2
TGTGCCAGCAGCCATAGCGGGGGGGCCGGAGATACGCAGTATTTT
CASSHSGGAGDTQYF
>.|TRBV28|TRBJ2-3|TRBD2
TGTGCCAGCAGTTCGGGACTAGCGGGAGAGATTACGCAGTATTTT
CASSSGLAGEITQYF
>.|TRBV6-6|TRBJ1-2|.
TGTGCCAGCAGTCTAACACTTCAAGGGGCCGGCGGCTATGGCTACACCTTC
CASSLTLQGAGGYGYTF
>.|TRBV3-1/TRBV3-2|TRBJ2-7|.
TGTGCCAGCAGCCACCCGACAGGCAGGAGCTCCTACGAGCAGTACTTC
CASSHPTGRSSYEQYF
>.|TRBV18|TRBJ1-1|.
TGTGCCAGCTCATCCCAGGTGGAGAACACTGAAGCTTTCTTT
CASSSQVENTEAFF
>.|TRBV20-1|TRBJ2-5|TRBD2
TGCAGTGCTAGTGAGCAACTAGCGGGGGTGGAGACCCAGTACTTC
CSASEQLAGVETQYF
>.|TRBV27|TRBJ2-7|.
TGTGCCAGCAGTTTAACTGTTTCCTACGAGCAGTACTTC
CASSLTVSYEQYF
>once|TRBV27|TRBJ1-1|.
TGTGCCAGCACTCCGGTGGGGGGTCGTAATGAAGCTTTCTTT
CASTPVGGRNEAFF
>.|TRBV5-4|TRBJ1-1|.
TGTGCCAGCAGCTCGCAGGTTGAAGCTTTCTTT
CASSSQVEAFF
>.|TRBV28|TRBJ1-1|.
TGTGCCAGCAGTTTGCAGAGGCGGGGGACTGAAGCTTTCTTT
CASSLQRRGTEAFF
>once|TRBV29-1|TRBJ2-1|.
TGCAGCGTTGATCGGCCGAGCGACAATGAGCAGTTCTTC
CSVDRPSDNEQFF
>.|TRBV3-1/TRBV3-2|TRBJ1-2|.
TGTGCCAGCAGCCAAGGAGAGGGTTTTGGCTACACCTTC
CASSQGEGFGYTF
>.|TRBV5-1|TRBJ2-3|TRBD1
TGCGCCAGCAGCTTAGGTCGTGGGACAGGGGCCCTCACAGATACGCAGTATTTT
CASSLGRGTGALTDTQYF
>.|TRBV12-5|TRBJ2-3|.
TGTGCTAGTTGTAAGGAGTGGAGCACAGATACGCAGTATTTT
CASCKEWSTDTQYF
>once|TRBV9|TRBJ1-2|.
TGTGCCAGCAGCGTAACTCCGACAGCCCTCTATGGCTACACCTTC
CASSVTPTALYGYTF
>.|TRBV19|TRBJ2-7|TRBD1
TGTGCCACAGGACAGGGGAGCTACGAGCAGTACTTC
CATGQGSYEQYF
>.|TRBV5-5|TRBJ2-5|TRBD2
TGTGCCAGCAGCTCCGGGACTAGCGGGAGTACCCAGTACTTC
CASSSGTSGSTQYF
>medium-sized|TRBV19|TRBJ1-1|TRBD1
TGTGCCAGTAGTGAGACCGGGACAGGAGCTACTGGGACTTTCTTT
CASSETGTGATGTFF
>.|TRBV6-1|TRBJ2-7|TRBD2
TGTGCCAGCAGTGAAATGACGGGAGGTGAAGGGTACGAGCAGTACTTC
CASSEMTGGEGYEQYF
>few|TRBV30|TRBJ1-5|.
TGTGCCTGGAGTGTCAGGGGTAGTCAGCCCCAGCATTTT
CAWSVRGSQPQHF